This TCR beta chain was sequenced during a study of T cell repertoires in cytomegalovirus infection. Details on this clonotype: Its antigen is unknown.

Broader study findings: CMV carriers having the relevant HLA were flagged by cumulative public TCR beta family frequency.

MiXCR, applied by TCRdb to the reads, yields one record per CDR3 protein. Of 170,000 or so distinct CDR3 sequences in the sample, about 18% were seen once. This CDR3 is built from 12 residues. V lost 4 bases to trimming and J lost 1 base, with 5 bases between them. Germline-derived CDR1 and CDR2 are SGHDT and YYEEEE. The receptor was isolated from a human donor in good health (CMV status not recorded). Some clones in this sample may be carry-over from other donors' samples. Material: CD8+ T cells from PBMCs. The V gene is TRBV5-6, the J gene TRBJ2-5, with D uncertain. In DNA form, the CDR3 reads TGTGCCAGCAGCCGACTCCAAGAGACCCAGTACTTC. It codes for CASSRLQETQYF.